The 20 T cell receptor beta chains below all came from one sample that was sequenced in a study of Graves' ophthalmopathy and Graves' hyperthyroidism (dated by TCRdb to 2017 to 2018). TCRdb records Illumina HiSeq 2000 as the sequencer. For repertoire sequencing, TCR beta CDR3 regions were amplified from RNA transcripts. A first-round RT-PCR used HTBI primers with the Qiagen OneStep RT-PCR kit, followed by a second-round multiplex PCR, size selection and purification. TCRdb reprocessed the public reads (quality trimming at Q25 with fastp, clone calling with MiXCR) and kept in-frame beta chains. Here each entry gathers all rows of one CDR3 protein and keeps the most common genes and DNA. This sample has approximately 700,000 distinct CDR3 sequences in its table, and about 44% of those were observed once. Roughly 46% of the sample lies in the top ten. Material for sequencing was peripheral blood. The receptors here all came from an adult man with Graves' ophthalmopathy.

This chain uses TRBV7-3 with TRBJ2-3, with 9 bases matching TRBD2. With V trimmed by 3 bases and J by 4 bases, 5 bases remained unmatched. From germline, CDR1 is SGHTA and CDR2 FQGTGA. The CDR3 covers 15 residues. The CDR3 spells CASSLGGRASDTQYF. DNA of the CDR3: TGTGCCAGCAGCTTGGGCGGGAGGGCGTCAGATACGCAGTATTTT.

This clonotype was detected a few times. This chain connects TRBV19 to TRBJ2-7, with D maybe TRBD1 (6 bases). The V and J ends lost 1 base and 5 bases respectively, with 15 bases between them. This CDR3 is 15 amino acids long. Germline values: CDR1 LNHDA, CDR2 SQIVND (reference sequence). CDR3: CASSIASQGSHEQYF. CDR3 in DNA: TGTGCCAGTAGTATAGCCTCACAGGGTTCCCACGAGCAGTACTTC.

The table lists this clonotype with many counts. The chain combines TRBV7-9 with TRBJ2-7, with D possibly being TRBD1 (5 bases). This CDR3 is built from 15 residues. The germline gives CDR1 SEHNR, CDR2 FQNEAQ (reference sequence). V gave up 3 bases and J gave up 2 bases, with 14 bases separating them. The CDR3 bases are TGTGCCAGCAGCTTTACAGGCTTAGCCACCTACGAGCAGTACTTC. Translation gives CASSFTGLATYEQYF.

This clonotype has more than one count but fewer than ten. The chain links TRBV20-1 to TRBJ2-2, with D perhaps matching TRBD1 (6 bases). The ends were cut back, 6 bases at V and 8 bases at J, with 16 bases in the middle. CDR3 length: 13 residues. The germline V gene encodes CDR1 DFQATT and CDR2 SNEGSKA (reference sequence). CDR3 DNA: TGCAGTGCGAACGGACAGACCTTAGGGGAGCTGTTTTTT. Translating gives CSANGQTLGELFF.

This clonotype has just a few counts. The genes are TRBV20-1 and TRBJ1-2; D gene unclear. Trimming removed 2 bases from V and 2 bases from J, with 9 bases in between. Germline-derived CDR1 and CDR2 are DFQATT and SNEGSKA (reference sequence). The CDR3 is made up of 13 amino acids. The CDR3 DNA follows: TGCAGTGCTAGATTATGGGCGAACTATGGCTACACCTTC. Protein sequence: CSARLWANYGYTF.

This clonotype was seen many times. V and J are TRBV10-3 and TRBJ2-2; tentatively, D is TRBD1 (6 bases). CDR1 is ENHRY, CDR2 SYGVKD, per germline. The CDR3 loop spans 16 amino acids. Trimming left V 1 base short and J 3 bases short, with 12 bases between. The CDR3 region has the DNA TGTGCCATCAGTGAGTTGCCGGCAGGGGACACCGGGGAGCTGTTTTTT. As protein: CAISELPAGDTGELFF.

A note on this clonotype: One end of the junction is discordant with germline, which a read error may explain. The chain is built from TRBV7-9 and TRBJ2-2; tentatively, D is TRBD1 (5 bases). The CDR3 covers 18 residues. Germline V gene sequence: CDR1 SEHNR, CDR2 FQNEAQ (reference sequence). The CDR3 is CASGFNPRAGINTGELFF. The DNA of the CDR3 is TGTGCCAGCGGCTTTAATCCACGGGCAGGGATCAACACCGGGGAGCTGTTTTTT.

The chain joins TRBV7-9 to TRBJ2-2; 7 bases line up with TRBD1. V trimming: 5 bases; J trimming: 4 bases; junction bases outside the gene matches: 10. The CDR3 loop spans 16 amino acids. The germline gives CDR1 SEHNR, CDR2 FQNEAQ (reference sequence). CDR3 in amino acids: CASSPQGLASTGELFF. As DNA, the CDR3 is TGTGCCAGCAGCCCACAGGGGCTCGCGAGCACCGGGGAGCTGTTTTTT.

The rearrangement links TRBV20-1 to TRBJ1-5; possible D gene TRBD1, 5 bases. Germline V gene lookup returns CDR1 DFQATT and CDR2 SNEGSKA (reference sequence). The CDR3 length is 12 residues. The V and J ends lost 6 bases and 9 bases respectively, with 15 bases between them. The CDR3 is CSAPEGVGPQHF. The CDR3 DNA follows: TGCAGTGCGCCAGAAGGGGTAGGGCCCCAGCATTTT.

The chain carries TRBV7-7 and TRBJ2-7; 7 bases agree with TRBD1. The end of the DNA fits TRBJ2-1 better, so the J call may be wrong. The CDR3 spans 13 residues. Germline CDR1 SSHAT, CDR2 FNYEAQ (reference sequence). Written as DNA, the CDR3 is TGTGCCAGCAGCCCGAACCGACAGGGTGAGCAGTTCTTC. The encoded protein is CASSPNRQGEQFF.

The rearrangement links TRBV10-3 to TRBJ1-3; no reliable D call. Trimming removed 4 bases at V and 2 bases at J, with 3 bases between. The germline V gene encodes CDR1 ENHRY and CDR2 SYGVKD. The CDR3 runs 12 residues. The CDR3 region has the DNA TGTGCCATCAGTGCCGCTGGAAACACCATATATTTT. Protein: CAISAAGNTIYF.

This sequence joins TRBV13 and TRBJ1-2, with no clear D. Germline values: CDR1 PRHDT, CDR2 FYEKMQ (reference sequence). V lost 6 bases and J 4 bases, leaving 18 bases between the germline ends. This CDR3 region has 15 residues. CDR3: CASRGRANTGYGYTF. The CDR3 bases are TGTGCCAGCAGAGGGAGAGCCAACACGGGCTATGGCTACACCTTC.

This clonotype was seen repeatedly, ten times or more. The rearrangement links TRBV10-3 to TRBJ2-5; TRBD1 is a possible D gene (6 bases). Between the trimmed V and J ends, which lost 10 bases and 5 bases, there was a span of 23 bases. The CDR3 sequence is 15 residues long. Looked up from germline, CDR1 is ENHRY and CDR2 is SYGVKD. DNA for the CDR3: TGTGCCACCAAAAAAACAGGGAATGGTTTGGAGACCCAGTACTTC. It codes for CATKKTGNGLETQYF.

Concerning this clonotype: The CDR3 ends on some other residue instead of the conserved phenylalanine or tryptophan, so this is likely a read error. J is TRBJ2-5 and V is TRBV4-2; unclear D gene. The V and J ends lost 2 bases and 5 bases respectively, with 6 bases between them. In germline, CDR1 is LGHNA, CDR2 YNFKEQ. This CDR3 is 12 amino acids long. The CDR3 protein is CASSQLGETQYC. CDR3 DNA sequence: TGTGCCAGCAGCCAACTAGGGGAGACCCAGTACTGC.

This clonotype was seen once. The chain employs TRBV4-3 and TRBJ2-2, with TRBD1 matching 9 bases. The CDR3 runs to 16 residues. V shed 3 bases and J 5 bases; nucleotides not matched to a gene: 7. Per the germline V gene, CDR1 is LGHNA and CDR2 is YSLEER. CDR3 bases: TGCGCCAGCAGCCACACAGGACAGGGGTGGACCGGGGAGCTGTTTTTT. It translates to CASSHTGQGWTGELFF.

The chain employs TRBV7-9 and TRBJ1-5, with D unclear. This CDR3 spans 16 amino acids. Trimming took off 4 bases at V and 3 bases at J, with 16 bases between the two ends. CDR1 and CDR2 (germline): SEHNR, FQNEAQ (reference sequence). CDR3 sequence (DNA): TGTGCCAGCAGCTCCTCTCAGGATATGAACAATCAGCCCCAGCATTTT. Protein: CASSSSQDMNNQPQHF.

The CDR3 sequence: CASSEAMTDNTEAFF. The CDR3, as DNA: TGTGCCAGCAGTGAAGCTATGACAGATAACACTGAAGCTTTCTTT. The chain is built from TRBV7-9 and TRBJ1-1, with a tentative D call TRBD1 (5 bases). V lost 6 bases and J 2 bases, leaving 16 bases between the germline ends. The CDR3 has 15 amino acids. Germline values: CDR1 SEHNR, CDR2 FQNEAQ (reference sequence).

On this clonotype: The junction departs from the called germline gene at one end, perhaps through a read error. V and J are TRBV10-3 and TRBJ1-1; D gene unclear. The CDR3 contains 14 residues. Germline CDR1 reads ENHRY; CDR2 reads SYGVKD. The CDR3, as DNA: TGTGCCAGCAGTGAATACGTAGGGAACACTGAAGCTTTCTTT. This translates into CASSEYVGNTEAFF.

This clonotype showed up just a few times. A much larger clonotype is one base distant, so this may be a read error. The chain has TRBV24-1 and TRBJ1-4, with TRBD1 matching over 7 bases. Germline CDR1 reads KGHDR; CDR2 reads SFDVKD. V dropped 5 bases and J dropped 6; count of bases not matched to a gene: 2. CDR3 size: 13 residues. Here the CDR3 DNA reads TGTGCCACCAGTGCCCAGGGGGATGAAAAACTGTTTTTT. Its protein product is CATSAQGDEKLFF.

This clonotype turned up a few times. The gene calls are TRBV20-1 and TRBJ2-5; 12 bases fit TRBD2. The CDR3 totals 19 residues. The germline V gene encodes CDR1 DFQATT and CDR2 SNEGSKA (reference sequence). Unmatched junction bases numbered 12, after V lost 0 bases and J lost 1 base. CDR3 bases: TGCAGTGCTAGAGATTTGATGCCTAGCGGGGGGGGCGTCCAAGAGACCCAGTACTTC. It specifies CSARDLMPSGGGVQETQYF.